The clone carrying this T cell receptor beta chain was found a few times. Its cognate antigen is unknown. The source of the sample is a study of beta chain features in type 1 diabetes. General observations from the study: Lower insertion and higher deletion counts appeared at VDJ junctions in type 1 diabetes patients. In every one of the four CD4+ subsets, TCRB CDR3s were moderately but significantly shorter in Type 1 diabetes patients.

The investigators reverse transcribed all of the isolated RNA, so they sequenced expressed TCRB transcripts. Libraries were prepared by immunoSEQ multiplex PCR; TCRdb keeps only in-frame clonotypes and omits some of them. The sample contains over 650,000 clones, 11% to 15% of which appear only once. The sequenced sample consisted of naive CD4+ T cells from blood. The source of this sequence is a man aged 18 to 30 with type 1 diabetes.

The CDR3, as DNA: TGTGCCAGCAGGGGGAGTGAGCAGTTCTTC. Translating gives CASRGSEQFF. The chain recombines TRBV6-5 with TRBJ2-1, with D possibly TRBD2 on 5 matching bases. Germline CDR1 is MNHEY and CDR2 is SVGAGI. Trimming took 6 bases from V and 9 from J, leaving 6 bases between them. This CDR3 is built from 10 residues.